This T cell receptor beta chain is drawn from a study of T cells after yellow fever vaccination. Via MiXCR, TCRdb re-called the 5' RACE reads, giving one row per CDR3 protein. The sample holds 450,000 to 600,000 distinct CDR3 sequences, roughly 13% seen once. Overall study findings and caveats: From the bulk population, abundant clonotypes could contaminate and appear within FACS-sorted repertoires.

V lost 8 bases, J lost 2 bases, and 31 bases lay in between. Germline values: CDR1 MNHNS, CDR2 SASEGT. The CDR3 length is 19 residues. A few counts support this clonotype. What it recognizes is unknown. The sample was PBMCs, taken on the day of the yellow fever booster vaccination. The chain joins TRBV6-1 to TRBJ2-7, with D possibly being TRBD2 (7 bases). The clonotype was recovered from a man younger than 40 who received the YFV17D yellow fever vaccine. The CDR3 DNA is TGTGCCAGCTCCGAGGCGGCAGGGGTCTACGGGGGGCCCACCTACGAGCAGTACTTC. It specifies CASSEAAGVYGGPTYEQYF.